A selection of T cell receptor beta chains follows, all from one sample in a study of blood T cell repertoires in COVID-19. TCRdb keeps only in-frame clones here, not all; method: immunoSEQ multiplex PCR. The table includes about 160,000 clones, over 70% detected once. Sequenced: PBMCs or T cells enriched from blood (not recorded which). The origin of the receptors is a woman aged 55-69 years who had recovered from COVID-19. Each CDR3 is given without its conserved first and last residue.

j_call v_call cdr3_aa
TRBJ1-5 TRBV5-8 ASSLGGGNQPQH
TRBJ1-6 TRBV27 ASSWGQPNSPLH
TRBJ1-1 TRBV6-5 ASSIGSGEAF
TRBJ2-1 TRBV2 ASKGTGATTMSEQF
TRBJ1-2 TRBV11-2 ASSRVGGAGYGYT
TRBJ1-6 TRBV9 ASSPHRGNSPLH
TRBJ2-3 TRBV25-1 ASRERDTQY
TRBJ2-2 TRBV30 AWSRGTSGGSGELF
TRBJ2-7 TRBV4-1 ASSPSGGVSYEQY
TRBJ1-1 TRBV27 ASSLIQGDTEAF
TRBJ2-5 TRBV24-1 ATSDPTGGEQETQY
TRBJ1-2 TRBV19 ASSTRFEVNYGYT
TRBJ2-3 TRBV5-1 ASSSEQGTDTQY
TRBJ1-2 TRBV19 ASKSRLTGPNYGYT
TRBJ1-1 TRBV2 ASSETATGSNTEAF
TRBJ2-7 TRBV7-8 ASSRTGQLSSYEQY
TRBJ2-2 TRBV7-3 ASSERQTGELF
TRBJ1-5 TRBV2 ASSERRANQPQH
TRBJ1-2 TRBV19 ASSIVAGGGYT
TRBJ1-2 TRBV7-9 ASSYRQDYGYT
TRBJ1-5 TRBV6-6 ASSYSGVGNQPQH
TRBJ2-3 TRBV7-2 ASSLAGGGRGDTQY
TRBJ2-5 TRBV5-1 ASSLDPGRQETQY